This T cell receptor beta chain was recovered during a study of neoadjuvant anti-PD-1 for oral cavity cancer. CDR3 length: 14 amino acids. Trimming removed 8 bases from V and 1 base from J, with 15 bases in between. Germline V gives CDR1 SGHDT, CDR2 YYEEEE. Profiling relied on immunoSEQ multiplex PCR, and the TCRdb table lists in-frame clones only, not all of them. The sample records some 33,000 clones, about 86% being singletons. This clone was seen a few times. The V gene is TRBV5-6, the J gene TRBJ1-2, with D unclear. The specimen comprised PBMCs, sampled before nivolumab (anti-PD-1) treatment. The sequence was collected from a person aged 40 to 85 with oral cavity squamous cell carcinoma. The chain's CDR3 is CASGRWQINYGYTF. The DNA of the CDR3 is TGTGCCAGTGGGAGATGGCAGATTAACTATGGCTACACCTTC.